A selection of T cell receptor beta chains follows, all from one sample in a study of OX40 agonist ivuxolimab in advanced cancers. The assay was immunoSEQ multiplex PCR, and TCRdb's table has in-frame clones only and misses some. The sample includes about 48,000 clones, 80% to 90% of them seen just once. This specimen consisted of CD4+ or CD8+ T cells sorted from blood, obtained in a trial of the OX40 agonist ivuxolimab. The receptors stem from an adult with an advanced solid tumor such as melanoma, head and neck, liver or kidney cancer. Both conserved end residues are part of each CDR3. The order of the fields is J gene, clone size, V gene, D gene, CDR3 protein, CDR3 DNA. D genes are given only for firm matches. Clone sizes are given selectively: once, few, many, or a class where the clone is expanded.

>TRBJ1-4|NA|TRBV10-3|NA
CAISGQPNEKLFF
TGTGCCATCAGTGGACAGCCTAATGAAAAACTGTTTTTT
>TRBJ2-5|once|TRBV19|TRBD2
CASSTGLADPRQETQYF
TGTGCCAGTAGTACGGGACTAGCGGACCCTCGCCAAGAGACCCAGTACTTC
>TRBJ1-6|few|TRBV5-6|NA
CASSLEGPPYSPLHF
TGTGCCAGCAGCTTGGAGGGACCCCCATATTCACCCCTCCACTTT
>TRBJ1-3|NA|TRBV4-1|NA
CASSQDFWTLDLGGNTIYF
TGCGCCAGCAGCCAAGATTTTTGGACCCTGGATTTGGGTGGAAACACCATATATTTT
>TRBJ2-1|NA|TRBV12-5|NA
CASGLRTVGNNEQFF
TGTGCTAGTGGTTTAAGGACAGTGGGAAACAATGAGCAGTTCTTC
>TRBJ1-6|once|TRBV6-4|NA
CASSVDSGSPLHF
TGTGCCAGCAGTGTTGATTCGGGTTCACCCCTCCACTTT
>TRBJ2-3|NA|TRBV6-4|TRBD2
CASSHSGSRTDTQYF
TGTGCCAGCAGCCATAGCGGGTCCCGCACAGATACGCAGTATTTT
>TRBJ2-7|NA|TRBV6-1|TRBD1
CASSESPGGDSYEQYF
TGTGCCAGCAGTGAATCCCCAGGGGGAGACAGCTACGAGCAGTACTTC
>TRBJ2-7|NA|TRBV18|NA
CASSLQEYEQYF
TGTGCCAGCTCATTACAGGAGTACGAGCAGTACTTC
>TRBJ2-7|NA|TRBV14|NA
CASSQEGGWNF
TGTGCCAGCAGCCAAGAGGGGGGATGGAACTTC
>TRBJ1-1|NA|TRBV28|NA
CASSQGGRNTEAFF
TGTGCCAGCAGTCAAGGGGGACGGAACACTGAAGCTTTCTTT
>TRBJ2-1|NA|TRBV5-1|NA
CASSRGDSNEQFF
TGCGCCAGCAGCCGAGGTGATTCTAATGAGCAGTTCTTC
>TRBJ1-2|NA|TRBV6-5|NA
CASSLDPYYGYTF
TGTGCCAGCAGCCTTGACCCATACTATGGCTACACCTTC
>TRBJ2-5|NA|TRBV5-1|NA
CASSLTQETQYF
TGCGCCAGCAGCTTAACCCAAGAGACCCAGTACTTC
>TRBJ2-1|NA|TRBV30|NA
CAWTGYYNEQFF
TGTGCCTGGACAGGATACTACAATGAGCAGTTCTTC
>TRBJ2-5|NA|TRBV4-1|TRBD2
CASSQIGLAGPALGGFRRQYF
TGCGCCAGCAGCCAGATTGGACTAGCGGGACCCGCCCTGGGAGGGTTTCGACGGCAGTACTTC
>TRBJ2-6|NA|TRBV4-1|NA
CASSQAFLPRPVLTF
TGCGCCAGCAGCCAAGCCTTTTTGCCCCGCCCCGTCCTGACTTTC
>TRBJ1-1|NA|TRBV27|TRBD1
CASSLLDTGGTEAFF
TGTGCCAGCAGTTTATTGGATACAGGGGGCACTGAAGCTTTCTTT
>TRBJ2-5|NA|TRBV6-5|TRBD2
CASSGLAAQETQYF
TGTGCCAGCAGTGGGCTAGCGGCCCAAGAGACCCAGTACTTC
>TRBJ2-3|once|TRBV6-6|NA
CASSTMGADTQYF
TGTGCCAGCAGTACTATGGGGGCAGATACGCAGTATTTT
>TRBJ1-3|NA|TRBV30|NA
CAWSNRRAGNTIYF
TGTGCCTGGAGTAACCGGAGGGCTGGAAACACCATATATTTT
>TRBJ2-7|once|TRBV28|NA
CASSLGSLVSEQYF
TGTGCCAGCAGTTTGGGCAGTCTGGTATCCGAGCAGTACTTC
>TRBJ2-3|NA|TRBV11-2|TRBD2
CASSNLLGTSGVTDTQYF
TGTGCCAGCAGTAACCTTCTTGGGACTAGCGGAGTCACAGATACGCAGTATTTT
>TRBJ2-7|NA|TRBV4-2|NA
CASSSFLTGGAYEQYF
TGTGCCAGCAGCTCATTCCTCACAGGGGGGGCCTACGAGCAGTACTTC
>TRBJ2-5|NA|TRBV19|NA
CASSIGAGGAAGETQYF
TGTGCCAGTAGTATCGGTGCAGGGGGAGCAGCGGGAGAGACCCAGTACTTC
>TRBJ2-2|once|TRBV11-2|TRBD1
CASSQQGDLNTGELFF
TGTGCCAGCAGCCAACAGGGGGATTTGAACACCGGGGAGCTGTTTTTT
>TRBJ2-7|NA|TRBV20-1|TRBD1
CSARPGGRQYF
TGCAGTGCTAGACCAGGGGGACGTCAGTACTTC
>TRBJ2-5|NA|TRBV5-4|NA
CASSRDTIDRTQYF
TGTGCCAGCAGCCGAGACACGATTGACCGTACCCAGTACTTC
>TRBJ2-1|once|TRBV9|TRBD2
CASSPRGSGVNYNEQFF
TGTGCCAGCAGCCCCCGTGGTAGCGGGGTGAACTACAATGAGCAGTTCTTC
>TRBJ1-1|NA|TRBV25-1|NA
CASIAPGTEAFF
TGTGCCAGCATCGCCCCTGGCACTGAAGCTTTCTTT
>TRBJ2-5|NA|TRBV19|TRBD2
CASSIGAGALQETQYF
TGTGCCAGTAGTATAGGGGCGGGAGCCCTCCAAGAGACCCAGTACTTC
>TRBJ1-2|NA|TRBV6-5|NA
CASSYSLQSRGYTF
TGTGCCAGCAGTTACTCGCTGCAGTCACGGGGCTACACCTTC
>TRBJ1-2|medium-sized|TRBV11-3|NA
CASSSRRANYGYTF
TGTGCCAGCAGCTCGAGGAGGGCTAACTATGGCTACACCTTC
>TRBJ1-6|NA|TRBV11-2|NA
CASSLVQGFTSPLHF
TGTGCCAGCAGCTTAGTTCAGGGGTTCACGTCACCCCTCCACTTT
>TRBJ1-1|NA|TRBV28|NA
CASSLRGALLIEAFF
TGTGCCAGCAGTTTAAGGGGAGCTTTACTCATTGAAGCTTTCTTT
>TRBJ1-3|NA|TRBV10-3|NA
CAIRPYDSGNTIYF
TGTGCCATCCGACCGTACGACTCTGGAAACACCATATATTTT
>TRBJ1-2|NA|TRBV4-2|NA
CASSQDAGPLYGYTF
TGTGCCAGCAGCCAAGATGCAGGGCCCCTCTATGGCTACACCTTC
>TRBJ2-5|NA|TRBV29-1|TRBD1
CSVVGQGQETQYF
TGCAGCGTGGTTGGACAGGGACAAGAGACCCAGTACTTC
>TRBJ1-5|NA|TRBV4-1|NA
CASSQGQSYQPQHF
TGCGCCAGCAGCCAAGGTCAGAGCTATCAGCCCCAGCATTTT
>TRBJ1-3|NA|TRBV29-1|NA
CSVEEVSGNTIYF
TGCAGCGTTGAAGAGGTCTCTGGAAACACCATATATTTT
>TRBJ1-6|NA|TRBV2|NA
CASSAQERPPLHF
TGTGCCAGCAGCGCACAGGAAAGGCCACCCCTCCACTTT
>TRBJ1-2|NA|TRBV29-1|TRBD1
CSVAPTGDYNGYTF
TGCAGCGTTGCGCCGACAGGGGATTATAATGGCTACACCTTC
>TRBJ2-7|NA|TRBV7-9|NA
CASSLGGIWNEQYF
TGTGCCAGCAGCTTAGGGGGGATTTGGAACGAGCAGTACTTC
>TRBJ2-1|once|TRBV25-1|NA
CASSECSGRVCDNEQFF
TGTGCCAGCAGTGAATGTAGCGGCCGGGTATGTGACAATGAGCAGTTCTTC
>TRBJ2-2|NA|TRBV7-8|NA
CASSLRQGAAGELFF
TGTGCCAGCAGCCTGCGGCAGGGAGCAGCCGGGGAGCTGTTTTTT
>TRBJ2-1|once|TRBV19|NA
CASSGRPLSSYNEQFF
TGTGCCAGTAGCGGCAGGCCATTAAGCTCCTACAATGAGCAGTTCTTC
>TRBJ2-3|NA|TRBV7-2|TRBD2
CASSSEAGASTDTQYF
TGTGCCAGCAGCTCTGAAGCGGGGGCCAGCACAGATACGCAGTATTTT
>TRBJ2-1|NA|TRBV19|NA
CASKDPSHNEQFF
TGTGCCAGCAAGGACCCCTCGCACAATGAGCAGTTCTTC
>TRBJ2-2|once|TRBV6-5|TRBD2
CASRRLAGAGELFF
TGTGCCAGCAGGAGACTAGCGGGAGCCGGGGAGCTGTTTTTT
>TRBJ2-3|NA|TRBV28|NA
CASSPGGASTDTQYF
TGTGCCAGCTCACCGGGGGGCGCAAGCACAGATACGCAGTATTTT